What follows are 9 T cell receptor beta chains derived from one specimen sequenced in a study of blood T cell repertoires in COVID-19. Libraries were prepared by immunoSEQ multiplex PCR; TCRdb keeps only in-frame clonotypes and omits some of them. Here the sample spans tens of thousands of clones, 86% being singletons. Material: peripheral blood. The source of these receptors is a man aged 45 to 65 with active COVID-19.

The rearrangement uses TRBV7-2 and TRBJ2-2; 7 bases agree with TRBD2. The CDR3 length is 13 residues. V shed 5 bases, J shed 6 bases, and the junction held 3 bases outside the gene matches. Germline values: CDR1 SGHTA, CDR2 FQGNSA. The CDR3 reads CASSIAGAGELFF. The DNA for the CDR3 is TGTGCCAGCAGCATCGCGGGGGCCGGGGAGCTGTTTTTT.

J is TRBJ2-7 and V is TRBV11-3; the D gene is possibly TRBD2 (6 bases). The CDR3 consists of 17 residues. Germline V lookup: CDR1 SGHNT, CDR2 YENEEA. V lost 3 bases and J 4 bases, leaving 22 bases between the germline ends. Written as DNA, the CDR3 is TGTGCCAGCAGCTTCCCCGTTGGGACTGGTTCGGTTTACGAGCAGTACGTC. Translation gives CASSFPVGTGSVYEQYV.

The genes are TRBV12-5 and TRBJ2-1; 9 positions agree with TRBD2. This CDR3 comprises 20 residues. V was clipped by 2 bases and J by 0 bases; unmatched bases: 14. CDR1 and CDR2 from the germline V gene are LGHNT and FRNRAP. CDR3 loop: CASGLPSGTSPLASYNEQFF. The CDR3 coding sequence is TGTGCTAGTGGTTTGCCTTCCGGGACTAGCCCCCTTGCCTCCTACAATGAGCAGTTCTTC.

The chain recombines TRBV5-8 with TRBJ1-1, with D maybe TRBD1 (6 bases). The ends were cut back, 4 bases at V and 9 bases at J, with 10 bases in the middle. Germline CDR1 is SGHTS and CDR2 is YDEGEE. The CDR3 has 11 amino acids. The DNA of the CDR3 is TGTGCCAGCAGCGTTGGACAGAAAGCTTTCTTT. Translated: CASSVGQKAFF. Filled out from reference TRBV5-8 and TRBJ1-1, the complete variable domain reads EAGVTQSPTHLIKTRGQQATLRCSPISGHTSVYWYQQALGLGLQFLLWYDEGEERNRGNFPPRFSGRQFPNYSSELNVNALELEDSALYLCASSVGQKAFFGQGTRLTVV.

Only a few counts were recorded for this clone. This chain joins TRBV27 and TRBJ2-7, with 7 bases identical to TRBD1. J was trimmed by 2 bases and V by 3 bases; bases with no gene match: 4. The CDR3 consists of 14 residues. Germline V CDR1 and CDR2: MNHEY, SMNVEV (reference sequence). CDR3 amino acids: CASSFGTETYEQYF. The CDR3, as DNA: TGTGCCAGCAGTTTTGGGACAGAAACCTACGAGCAGTACTTC.

The gene calls are TRBV7-9 and TRBJ1-4; D uncertain. The CDR3 spans 14 residues. Trimming removed 2 bases at V and 7 bases at J, with 11 bases between. The germline V gene encodes CDR1 SEHNR and CDR2 FQNEAQ (reference sequence). CDR3 bases: TGTGCCAGCAGCTTAAACGAGACTCCTGAAAAACTGTTTTTT. Translated: CASSLNETPEKLFF.

The chain joins TRBV7-9 to TRBJ2-3; TRBD2 is a possible D gene (5 bases). Germline CDR1 is SEHNR and CDR2 is FQNEAQ (reference sequence). The CDR3 is 15 residues long. Trimming removed 4 bases at V and 3 bases at J, with 14 bases between. This CDR3 reads CASSSTEENTDTQYF. The CDR3 nucleotides read TGTGCCAGCAGCTCTACGGAGGAGAATACAGATACGCAGTATTTT.

The rearrangement joins TRBV11-3 to TRBJ2-2, with D perhaps TRBD1 (5 bases). The germline V gene has CDR1 SGHNT and CDR2 YENEEA. The CDR3 has 16 residues. Between the trimmed V and J ends, which lost 4 bases and 4 bases, there was a span of 16 bases. CDR3 DNA sequence: TGTGCCAGCAGCTCTCCGGACATACCCAGCACCGGGGAGCTGTTTTTT. Translating gives CASSSPDIPSTGELFF. The full variable domain, rest sourced from reference TRBV11-3 and TRBJ2-2, is EAGVVQSPRYKIIEKKQPVAFWCNPISGHNTLYWYLQNLGQGPELLIRYENEEAVDDSQLPKDRFSAERLKGVDSTLKIQPAELGDSAVYLCASSSPDIPSTGELFFGEGSRLTVL.

This chain links TRBV20-1 with TRBJ2-3; unclear D gene. The CDR3 consists of 10 residues. V was shortened by 1 base and J by 6 bases, with 2 bases between the two germline ends. CDR1 DFQATT and CDR2 SNEGSKA come from the germline V gene (reference sequence). The CDR3 sequence is CSARADTQYF. The DNA of the CDR3 is TGCAGTGCTAGAGCGGATACGCAGTATTTT.